This T cell receptor (beta chain) was documented in a study of T-cell memory formation after mild COVID-19. Study findings and constraints: A second wave of clones peaked on day 37, and their SARS-CoV-2 specificity went unconfirmed. Detection of some responders pre-infection suggested pre-existing cross-reactive memory T cells participated.

Constant-segment primers and 5'RACE yielded cDNA libraries for TCR alpha and TCR beta, each carrying sample barcodes and UMIs. TCRdb itself ran the 5' RACE reads through MiXCR, one entry per CDR3 protein. This sample has about 270,000 distinct CDR3 sequences, with roughly 16% found just once. Turning to this clonotype: Its antigen remains unknown.

Sequences were obtained from PBMCs or a T cell subset sorted from them (not recorded which). This sequence was found in a man in his late teens or twenties who had mild COVID-19 (a few samples of this study predate the infection). Cell type and time point are not known.

CDR3 DNA sequence: TGCGCCAGCAGCCAAGCCGCCGCGGGGGGATTTACAGATACGCAGTATTTT. Translation: CASSQAAAGGFTDTQYF. The V gene is TRBV4-3, the J gene TRBJ2-3; 8 nucleotides agree with TRBD2. This CDR3 has 17 amino acids. V lost 1 base, J lost 3 bases, and 9 bases stayed unmatched. Germline V lookup: CDR1 LGHNA, CDR2 YSLEER.